The 32 T cell receptor beta chains listed next were all sequenced from one sample in a study of identical twins. From the 5' RACE reads, TCRdb called clonotypes with MiXCR, one entry per CDR3 protein. In the table there are 700,000 or so distinct CDR3 sequences, 8.6% of which are singletons. These data also featured in a second study, about yellow fever vaccine responses in identical twins.

Sequenced: PBMCs. Receptor source: a woman aged 18 to 35 in good health.

This clonotype was seen only a few times. In nucleotides, the CDR3 is TGTGCCAGCGCCCGGGCAAGGAGCTCCTACGAGCAGTACTTC. Translation: CASARARSSYEQYF. The V and J genes are TRBV6-1 and TRBJ2-7; D unresolved. There are 14 residues in the CDR3. Germline CDR1 MNHNS, CDR2 SASEGT. Trimming took 8 bases from V and 0 from J, leaving 14 bases between them.

This clonotype has ten or more counts. V usage is TRBV5-1 and J usage is TRBJ2-7; 13 bases agree with TRBD2. CDR1 is SGHRS, CDR2 YFSETQ, per germline. The length of the CDR3 is 15 residues. With V trimmed by 3 bases and J by 6 bases, 6 bases remained unmatched. CDR3 DNA sequence: TGCGCCAGCAGCTCCACTACTAGCGGGAGGGGCGAGCAGTACTTC. Its translation is CASSSTTSGRGEQYF.

The J gene is TRBJ1-2, the V gene TRBV29-1; 9 bases fit TRBD1. V dropped 6 bases and J dropped 5; count of bases not matched to a gene: 4. The CDR3 consists of 12 residues. Germline assignment: CDR1 SQVTM and CDR2 ANQGSEA. CDR3 sequence: CSVTGGGYGYTF. Here the CDR3 DNA reads TGCAGCGTAACAGGGGGCGGATATGGCTACACCTTC.

This clonotype was counted between two and nine times. J is TRBJ2-1 and V is TRBV20-1; 7 positions agree with TRBD2. J was trimmed by 1 base and V by 0 bases; bases with no gene match: 3. This CDR3 is built from 15 residues. From germline, CDR1 is DFQATT and CDR2 SNEGSKA (reference sequence). The CDR3 DNA reads as TGCAGTGCTAGAGAGGTCGGGAGGTCCTACAATGAGCAGTTCTTC. It translates to CSAREVGRSYNEQFF.

This sequence joins TRBV7-9 and TRBJ2-3, with D possibly matching TRBD2 (5 bases). Deletions cut 5 bases from V and 7 bases from J, with 22 bases between. CDR3 length: 16 amino acids. The germline CDR1 and CDR2 sequences are SEHNR and FQNEAQ (reference sequence). The CDR3, as DNA: TGTGCCAGCAGCCCCCCTGGCCCGGGGTCGGGCCATACGCAGTATTTT. Protein product: CASSPPGPGSGHTQYF.

This clonotype was seen a few times. The V and J genes are TRBV5-6 and TRBJ2-4; D is possibly TRBD1 (6 bases). The CDR3 loop spans 16 amino acids. Trimming left V 4 bases short and J 0 bases short, with 14 bases between. Germline values: CDR1 SGHDT, CDR2 YYEEEE. The CDR3 region has the DNA TGTGCCAGCAGCGCGACAGGACCTCTAGCCAAAAACATTCAGTACTTC. Translating gives CASSATGPLAKNIQYF.

CDR3 sequence (DNA): TGCAGCGTTGGGGGAGCGGGGGGGAAAGAGACCCAGTACTTC. Translated, it gives CSVGGAGGKETQYF. V usage is TRBV29-1 and J usage is TRBJ2-5, with 10 bases lining up with TRBD2. Germline CDR1 is SQVTM and CDR2 is ANQGSEA. The CDR3 loop spans 14 amino acids. Trimming at V came to 4 bases and at J to 3 bases, leaving 5 bases not matched to a gene.

Only a few counts were recorded for this clonotype. This sequence joins TRBV7-2 and TRBJ2-7; 7 bases align to TRBD2. The CDR3 runs 15 residues. Unmatched junction bases numbered 8, after V lost 5 bases and J lost 1 base. The germline gives CDR1 SGHTA, CDR2 FQGNSA. The DNA of the CDR3 is TGTGCCAGCAGCCACTGGGAGGGCACTTCCTACGAGCAGTACTTC. Encoded protein: CASSHWEGTSYEQYF.

Many counts were recorded for this clonotype. The chain is built from TRBV5-6 and TRBJ2-7, with D perhaps given as TRBD1 or TRBD2 (6 bases each). Trimming removed 1 base from V and 7 bases from J, with 12 bases in between. Looked up from germline, CDR1 is SGHDT and CDR2 is YYEEEE. The length of the CDR3 is 13 residues. DNA of the CDR3: TGTGCCAGCAGCTTGACGGGGGCAGGGGAGCAGTACTTC. It codes for CASSLTGAGEQYF.

The V and J genes are TRBV6-2 or TRBV6-3 and TRBJ2-7, with 9 bases that match TRBD1. V gave up 6 bases and J gave up 5 bases; unmatched junction bases: 8. The CDR3 sequence is 14 residues long. The germline gives CDR1 MNHEY, CDR2 SVGEGT. The CDR3 is CASRTRDRDHEQYF. In nucleotides, the CDR3 is TGTGCCAGCAGGACCCGGGACAGGGATCACGAGCAGTACTTC.

In this sample, this clonotype turned up a few times. The chain is built from TRBV28 and TRBJ2-7; TRBD1 agrees at 7 bases. CDR1 is MDHEN, CDR2 SYDVKM, per germline. The CDR3 spans 15 residues. V lost 6 bases to trimming and J lost 2 bases; unmatched junction nucleotides: 10. The CDR3 DNA follows: TGTGCCAGCAGCGAACCCAGGGGGTATGCCTACGAGCAGTACTTC. Its translation: CASSEPRGYAYEQYF.

In its sample, this clonotype was seen a few times. The chain joins TRBV28 to TRBJ2-2, with a tentative D call TRBD2 (6 bases). The V gene lost 10 bases and the J gene lost 0 bases, with 12 bases spanning the gap. Germline CDR1 MDHEN, CDR2 SYDVKM. This CDR3 has 14 amino acids. CDR3 sequence reads: CAILERANTGELFF. CDR3 bases: TGTGCCATCTTGGAGCGGGCGAACACCGGGGAGCTGTTTTTT.

This clonotype was detected ten times or more. Germline and junction disagree at one end, which may indicate a read error. V is TRBV7-2 and J is TRBJ1-1; TRBD1 agrees at 7 bases. The CDR3 covers 15 residues. CDR1 and CDR2 from the germline V gene are SGHTA and FQGNSA. The CDR3 protein is CASSSGQRRHTEAFF. CDR3 coding DNA: TGCGCCAGCAGCTCGGGACAGAGGCGACACACTGAAGCTTTCTTT.

This clonotype was observed a handful of times. This chain joins TRBV11-1 and TRBJ2-5; TRBD1 matches 8 bases. V lost 3 bases to trimming and J lost 2 bases; unmatched junction nucleotides: 14. The CDR3 length is 18 residues. Germline V CDR1 and CDR2: SGHAT, FQDESV (reference sequence). The CDR3 DNA is TGTGCCAGCAGCTTGCCGGGACAGGTATTCGTGCCACAAGAGACCCAGTACTTC. Translation: CASSLPGQVFVPQETQYF.

This chain connects TRBV7-9 to TRBJ2-1, with 10 bases aligning to TRBD1. The CDR3 runs 15 residues. The trim removed 5 bases at V and 4 bases at J, leaving 5 bases unmatched. CDR1 is SEHNR and CDR2 is FQNEAQ in the germline V gene (reference sequence). CDR3 in DNA: TGTGCCAGCAGCCCCGACAGGGGGCGATACAATGAGCAGTTCTTC. Its protein product is CASSPDRGRYNEQFF.

This clonotype has at least ten counts. The chain carries TRBV6-2 or TRBV6-3 and TRBJ2-1, with a tentative D call TRBD2 (6 bases). Germline V gene sequence: CDR1 MNHEY, CDR2 SVGEGT. V was pared by 5 bases and J by 10 bases, with 21 bases between. This CDR3 contains 15 residues. CDR3 protein: CASSHPGVTGYEQFF. The CDR3 DNA reads TGTGCCAGCAGTCATCCGGGGGTGACGGGATACGAGCAGTTCTTC.

This clonotype was found many times. The chain combines TRBV25-1 with TRBJ1-1; no clear D gene. The CDR3 is 10 residues long. The V end was cut by 6 bases, the J end by 4 bases, with 3 bases between. Germline V gene lookup returns CDR1 MGHDK and CDR2 SYGVNS. The CDR3 loop is CASRGTEAFF. The CDR3 nucleotides are TGTGCCAGCAGGGGCACTGAAGCTTTCTTT.

The V gene is TRBV27, the J gene TRBJ2-7; 11 bases are shared with TRBD1. The trim removed 5 bases at V and 4 bases at J, leaving 7 bases unmatched. The CDR3 consists of 15 residues. Germline-derived CDR1 and CDR2 are MNHEY and SMNVEV (reference sequence). The DNA of the CDR3 is TGTGCCAGCAGTGCAAAGGGACAGGGGGTGTACGAGCAGTACTTC. The encoded protein is CASSAKGQGVYEQYF.

This clonotype was counted only a few times. The CDR3 reads CATSDLWGETPDTQYF. For the CDR3, the DNA is TGTGCCACCAGTGATTTGTGGGGGGAGACCCCAGATACGCAGTATTTT. The chain has TRBV24-1 and TRBJ2-3; D might be TRBD2 (6 bases). Trimming removed 0 bases at V and 4 bases at J, with 13 bases between. The germline gives CDR1 KGHDR, CDR2 SFDVKD. CDR3 length: 16 amino acids.

This clonotype was found a few times. CDR3: CASSESSGIGDTQYF. As DNA, the CDR3 is TGCGCCAGCAGTGAGTCGAGCGGGATCGGAGATACGCAGTATTTT. This chain links TRBV10-1 with TRBJ2-3; the match to TRBD2 covers 7 bases. Germline V gene lookup returns CDR1 WNHNN and CDR2 SYGVQD (reference sequence). The junction had 5 bases not matched to a gene; V was cut back by 0 bases and J by 5 bases. This CDR3 comprises 15 residues.

This clonotype was detected a few times. The rearrangement joins TRBV30 to TRBJ2-5; D call uncertain. Between the trimmed V and J ends, which lost 7 bases and 5 bases, there was a span of 20 bases. CDR3 length: 14 amino acids. CDR1 is GTSNPN and CDR2 is SVGIG in the germline V gene (reference sequence). CDR3 DNA sequence: TGTGCCTCCTTTGTAGGAAACCCGCGCGAGACCCAGTACTTC. It codes for CASFVGNPRETQYF. Variable domain in full (rest from reference TRBV30 and TRBJ2-5): SQTIHQWPATLVQPVGSPLSLECTVEGTSNPNLYWYRQAAGRGLQLLFYSVGIGQISSEVPQNLSASRPQDRQFILSSKKLLLSDSGFYLCASFVGNPRETQYFGPGTRLLVL.

In DNA, the CDR3 is TGTGCCAGCAGTTTTCTGACTGGGAAACAAGAGACCCAGTACTTC. This codes for CASSFLTGKQETQYF. The rearrangement uses TRBV12-3 or TRBV12-4 and TRBJ2-5; D gene unclear. Trimming left V 3 bases short and J 2 bases short, with 13 bases between. This CDR3 is built from 15 residues.

This clonotype turned up a few times. The rearrangement links TRBV6-5 to TRBJ2-5; the D gene is possibly TRBD2 (6 bases). Germline CDR1 and CDR2: MNHEY and SVGAGI. V was pared by 0 bases and J by 3 bases, with 8 bases between. The CDR3 contains 14 residues. CDR3 sequence reads: CASSYSGGKETQYF. CDR3 DNA: TGTGCCAGCAGTTACTCGGGGGGAAAAGAGACCCAGTACTTC.

The table lists this clonotype with many counts. This sequence joins TRBV20-1 and TRBJ2-1; 8 bases line up with TRBD2. The CDR3 contains 16 residues. V was pared by 0 bases and J by 1 base, with 5 bases of the junction left unmatched. Per germline, CDR1 DFQATT and CDR2 SNEGSKA (reference sequence). The CDR3 coding sequence is TGCAGTGCTAGAGAATCCCAGCGGGGGTCCTACAATGAGCAGTTCTTC. Its translation is CSARESQRGSYNEQFF.

This clonotype was counted only a few times. The rearrangement links TRBV20-1 to TRBJ2-7; 8 bases are shared with TRBD2. Per the germline V gene, CDR1 is DFQATT and CDR2 is SNEGSKA (reference sequence). J lost 7 bases, V lost 5 bases, and 16 bases had no gene match. The CDR3 runs to 15 residues. CDR3 DNA sequence: TGCAGTGCTGATAATGCCGGGAGGGCCTCCGGTGAGCAGTACTTC. Its translation: CSADNAGRASGEQYF.

This clonotype occurred many times. The rearrangement links TRBV4-3 to TRBJ2-1; 7 nucleotides agree with TRBD2. J lost 6 bases, V lost 0 bases, and 8 bases had no gene match. Germline CDR1 and CDR2: LGHNA and YSLEER. The CDR3 is made up of 16 amino acids. For the CDR3, the DNA is TGCGCCAGCAGCCAAGAAGTGGGAGGGAGGTTCAATGAGCAGTTCTTC. It yields the protein CASSQEVGGRFNEQFF.

The chain combines TRBV4-3 with TRBJ2-3; TRBD1 aligns across 7 bases. Germline V lookup: CDR1 LGHNA, CDR2 YSLEER. The CDR3 totals 15 residues. V was clipped by 4 bases and J by 0 bases; unmatched bases: 4. CDR3 in DNA: TGCGCCAGCAGCCGCACAGGGGCCAGCACAGATACGCAGTATTTT. It translates to CASSRTGASTDTQYF.

This clonotype was detected only a few times. The chain joins TRBV18 to TRBJ2-1; TRBD1 aligns across 10 bases. CDR1 and CDR2 from the germline V gene are KGHSH and LQKENI. V gave up 3 bases and J gave up 9 bases; unmatched junction bases: 8. This CDR3 contains 15 residues. The CDR3 DNA reads as TGTGCCAGCTCACCGGCGGGACAGGGGAGCGGTGAGCAGTTCTTC. Amino acids: CASSPAGQGSGEQFF. Looking up the rest from reference TRBV18 and TRBJ2-1 gives the full variable domain: NAGVMQNPRHLVRRRGQEARLRCSPMKGHSHVYWYRQLPEEGLKFMVYLQKENIIDESGMPKERFSAEFPKEGPSILRIQQVVRGDSAAYFCASSPAGQGSGEQFFGPGTRLTVL.

This clonotype appeared a few times. The rearrangement uses TRBV29-1 and TRBJ2-7, with D tentatively TRBD1 (6 bases). In germline, CDR1 is SQVTM, CDR2 ANQGSEA. Between the trimmed V and J ends, which lost 4 bases and 6 bases, there was a span of 10 bases. The CDR3 sequence is 11 residues long. The chain's CDR3 is CSVGWGLEQYF. Written as DNA, the CDR3 is TGCAGCGTTGGTTGGGGGCTCGAGCAGTACTTC.

In this sample, this clonotype turned up many times. One end of the junction fails to match germline, which may point to a read error. The V gene is TRBV5-1, the J gene TRBJ1-1, with D unresolved. This CDR3 has 14 amino acids. Germline lookup yields CDR1 SGHRS and CDR2 YFSETQ. The CDR3 is CASSLDGGNTEAFF. DNA for the CDR3: TGTGCCAGCAGCTTAGATGGTGGGAACACTGAAGCTTTCTTT.

V usage is TRBV12-3 or TRBV12-4 and J usage is TRBJ2-1, with 14 positions matching TRBD2. The CDR3 spans 16 residues. Trimming at V came to 5 bases and at J to 6 bases, leaving 6 bases not matched to a gene. The CDR3 DNA is TGTGCCAGCAGTACCACCGGGACTAGCGGGAGCAATGAGCAGTTCTTC. Its translation is CASSTTGTSGSNEQFF.

The sample holds a few counts of this clonotype. The chain employs TRBV29-1 and TRBJ1-1; 10 nucleotides line up with TRBD1. This CDR3 region has 12 residues. Germline CDR1 is SQVTM and CDR2 is ANQGSEA. V lost 7 bases, J lost 5 bases, and 4 bases stayed unmatched. In nucleotides, the CDR3 is TGCAGCGGACAGGGGGCTTGGACTGAAGCTTTCTTT. Translation gives CSGQGAWTEAFF.